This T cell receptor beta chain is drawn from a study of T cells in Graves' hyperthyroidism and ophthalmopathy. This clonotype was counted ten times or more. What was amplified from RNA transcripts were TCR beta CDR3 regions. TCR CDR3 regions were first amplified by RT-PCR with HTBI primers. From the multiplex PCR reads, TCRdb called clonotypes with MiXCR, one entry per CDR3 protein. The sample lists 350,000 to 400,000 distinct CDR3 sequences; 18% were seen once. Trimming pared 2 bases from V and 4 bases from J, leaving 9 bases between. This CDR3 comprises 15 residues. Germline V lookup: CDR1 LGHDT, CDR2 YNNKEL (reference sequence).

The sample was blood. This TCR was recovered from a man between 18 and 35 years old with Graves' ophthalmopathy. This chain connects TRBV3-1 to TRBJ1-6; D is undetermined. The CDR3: CASSQNGRYNSPLHF. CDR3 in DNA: TGTGCCAGCAGCCAAAACGGAAGATATAATTCACCCCTCCACTTT. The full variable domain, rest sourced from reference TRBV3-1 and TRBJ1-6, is DTAVSQTPKYLVTQMGNDKSIKCEQNLGHDTMYWYKQDSKKFLKIMFSYNNKELIINETVPNRFSPKSPDKAHLNLHINSLELGDSAVYFCASSQNGRYNSPLHFGNGTRLTVT.